The clone carrying this TCR beta chain was observed many times. What it binds is unknown. This record comes from a study of T cells in Graves' hyperthyroidism and ophthalmopathy. At the level of the study: It was at initial diagnosis, before any treatment, that peripheral blood was collected.

Points from the study as a whole: In the blood, most expanded thyroid clonotypes above 0.001 appeared as well.

Amplification of TCR beta CDR3 regions was performed using RNA transcripts as template. First-round RT-PCR of the TCR CDR3 relied on the HTBI primer set. TCRdb re-called the multiplex PCR reads with MiXCR, one entry per CDR3 protein. The sample has around 450,000 distinct CDR3 sequences; approximately 14% are singletons. Material: blood. This TCR came from a woman in her late teens or twenties with Graves' hyperthyroidism.

CDR3: CASSPLDREGETQYF. DNA of the CDR3: TGTGCCAGCTCACCTCTGGACAGGGAAGGAGAGACCCAGTACTTC. The chain joins TRBV18 to TRBJ2-5; 8 nucleotides agree with TRBD1. Germline loops: CDR1 KGHSH, CDR2 LQKENI. J lost 4 bases, V lost 3 bases, and 7 bases had no gene match. CDR3 length equals 15 residues.